The entry below gives a single T cell receptor (beta chain) sequence along with its context. This clone occurred a few times. Its antigen is unknown. Base qualities were left out, and no much larger clone turns up one base away. Reading from cysteine to phenylalanine, the CDR3 counts 15 amino acids. Only the CDR3 region is kept as DNA, spanning 45 bases read in frame from base 1. The V end loses 4 bases and the J end loses 1 base, and a stretch of 13 bases separates them. CDR1 and CDR2, per the germline V gene (reference sequence), are LNHDA and SQIVND. TCRbeta CDR3 regions were amplified from genomic DNA by means of the immunoSEQ Assay, a bias-controlled multiplex PCR. The paper's processing steps were these. Nucleated cell counts per sample were estimated from amplification of reference gene primers within the assay. Sequence reads were collapsed and filtered to measure the absolute abundance of every unique TCRbeta CDR3 rearrangement. For each sample, productive Simpson clonality was calculated by taking the square root of Simpson's diversity index across productive rearrangements. The table comes from immuneACCESS by way of TCRdb, which keeps in-frame sequences with V and J called. Part of the clones is missing from these tables; in studies checked, under half for an unresolved V gene and the rest for unknown reasons. V and J calls plus clone size are reproduced from that table; the DNA served to infer D and trimming. The sample records approximately 170,000 clones, roughly four fifths of which are singletons. The ten largest clonotypes hold around 12% of the sample.

In the prospective study, participants were about 18 to 95 years old, resided in fewer than 25 geographic areas of the United States, and were enrolled through a virtual design. Cohort assignment in the prospective study relied on participant-reported clinical history from a screening survey and a study questionnaire. ImmuneRACE Cohort 3 recovered participants were defined by two consecutive negative NP/OP PCR tests, healthcare professional clearance, or symptom resolution. In the prospective study, mobile phlebotomists collected whole blood, serum and a nasopharyngeal or oropharyngeal swab from each participant. Prospective study participants could optionally give additional blood draws and questionnaires over an approximately two-month period. Before DNA extraction, prospective study blood samples were shipped either frozen or at room temperature. This entry is derived from a study of blood T cell repertoires in COVID-19 (dated by TCRdb to the early 2020s). Concerning the study at large: The collaborator samples originated in the United States, Italy and Spain and spanned the acute and convalescent phases of COVID-19. The material from the prospective study consisted of cDNA or gDNA derived from T cells, B-cell-depleted T cells, or PBMCs. The repertoires were made available in a free public database intended to serve as a resource for research on the immune response to SARS-CoV-2. Where available, HLA class I and class II types were taken from metadata supplied by the sample provider and were not determined by assay-based typing. Nearly every sample came with metadata listing a de-identified subject ID, COVID-19 status, age in years and sex. The samples were drawn from the first 160 participants of the ongoing ImmuneRACE study and from some 1,300 subjects provided by 6 global collaborators. Deeply sampled blood TCRbeta repertoires from subjects exposed to, actively infected with, or recovered from COVID-19 were included in the dataset. Broad study findings and their caveats: The quantity of clinical and demographic metadata differed by source and by participant and was supplied without curation.

Sequenced input: PBMCs or T cells enriched from blood (not recorded which). The chain employs TRBV19 and TRBJ1-2, with TRBD1 perhaps the D gene, on 6 matching bases. The origin of this receptor is a man between 50 and 59 years old who had recovered from COVID-19. The DNA is TGTGCCAGTAGTAGTAAGACAGGCAATAACTATGGCTACACCTTC. Its protein reads: CASSSKTGNNYGYTF. Where the CDR3 stops, the reference TRBV19 and TRBJ1-2 genes take over; the full variable domain is DGGITQSPKYLFRKEGQNVTLSCEQNLNHDAMYWYRQDPGQGLRLIYYSQIVNDFQKGDIAEGYSVSREKKESFPLTVTSAQKNPTAFYLCASSSKTGNNYGYTFGSGTRLTVV.